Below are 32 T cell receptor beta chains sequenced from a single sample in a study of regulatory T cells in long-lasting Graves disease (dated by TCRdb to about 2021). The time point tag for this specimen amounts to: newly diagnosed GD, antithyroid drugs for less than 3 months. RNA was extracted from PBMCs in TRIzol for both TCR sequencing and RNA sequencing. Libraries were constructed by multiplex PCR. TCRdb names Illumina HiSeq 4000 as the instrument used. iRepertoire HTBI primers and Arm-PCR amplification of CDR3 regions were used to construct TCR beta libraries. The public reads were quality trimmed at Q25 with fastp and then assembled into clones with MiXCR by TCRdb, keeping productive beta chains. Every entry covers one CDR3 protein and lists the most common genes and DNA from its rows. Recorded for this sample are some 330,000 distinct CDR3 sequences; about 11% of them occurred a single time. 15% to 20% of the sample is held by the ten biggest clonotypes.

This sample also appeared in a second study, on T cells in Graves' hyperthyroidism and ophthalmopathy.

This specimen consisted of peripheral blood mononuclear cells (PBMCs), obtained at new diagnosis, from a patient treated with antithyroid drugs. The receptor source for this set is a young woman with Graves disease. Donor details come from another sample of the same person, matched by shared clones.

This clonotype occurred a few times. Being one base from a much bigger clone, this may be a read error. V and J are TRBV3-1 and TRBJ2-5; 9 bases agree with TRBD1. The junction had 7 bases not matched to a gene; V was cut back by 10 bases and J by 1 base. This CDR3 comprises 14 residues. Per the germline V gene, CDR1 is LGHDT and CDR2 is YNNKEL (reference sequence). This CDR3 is CANRTGASQETQYF. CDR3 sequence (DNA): TGTGCCAACAGGACAGGGGCCTCCCAAGAGACCCAGTACTTC.

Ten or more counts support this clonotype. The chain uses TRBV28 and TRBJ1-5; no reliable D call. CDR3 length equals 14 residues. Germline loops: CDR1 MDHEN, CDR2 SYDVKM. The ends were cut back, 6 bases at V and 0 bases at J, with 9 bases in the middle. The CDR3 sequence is CASRYGDSNQPQHF. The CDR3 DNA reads TGTGCCAGCAGGTATGGGGATAGCAATCAGCCCCAGCATTTT.

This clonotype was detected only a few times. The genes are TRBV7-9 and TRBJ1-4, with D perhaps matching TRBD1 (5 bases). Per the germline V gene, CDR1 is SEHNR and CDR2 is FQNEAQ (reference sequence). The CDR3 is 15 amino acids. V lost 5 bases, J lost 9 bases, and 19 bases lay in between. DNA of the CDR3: TGTGCCAGCAGCCCACGACAGTTTGTAGGTAAAAAACTGTTTTTT. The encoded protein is CASSPRQFVGKKLFF.

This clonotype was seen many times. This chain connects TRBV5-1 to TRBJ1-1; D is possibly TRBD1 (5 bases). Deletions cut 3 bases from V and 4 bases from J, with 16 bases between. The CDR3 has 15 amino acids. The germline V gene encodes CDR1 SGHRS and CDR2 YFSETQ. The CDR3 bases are TGCGCCAGCAGCTGGGATCAAGGTGGGACCACTGAAGCTTTCTTT. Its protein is CASSWDQGGTTEAFF.

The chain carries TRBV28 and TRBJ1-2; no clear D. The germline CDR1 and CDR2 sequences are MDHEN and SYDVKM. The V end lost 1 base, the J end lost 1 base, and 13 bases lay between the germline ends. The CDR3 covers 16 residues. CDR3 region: CASSLSEGIGNYGYTF. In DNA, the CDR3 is TGTGCCAGCAGTTTATCGGAGGGCATAGGTAACTATGGCTACACCTTC.

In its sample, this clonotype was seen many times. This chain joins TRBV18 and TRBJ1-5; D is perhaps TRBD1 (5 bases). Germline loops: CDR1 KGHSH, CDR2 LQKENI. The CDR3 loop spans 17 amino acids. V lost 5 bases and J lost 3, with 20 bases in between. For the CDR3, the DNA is TGTGCCAGCTCAGCTACCACTTGGGACGGATACAATCAGCCCCAGCATTTT. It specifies CASSATTWDGYNQPQHF.

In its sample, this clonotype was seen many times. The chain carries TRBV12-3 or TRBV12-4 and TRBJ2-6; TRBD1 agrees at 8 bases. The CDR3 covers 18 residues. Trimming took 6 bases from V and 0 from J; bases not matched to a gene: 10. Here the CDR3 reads CASRDRTGITSGANVLTF. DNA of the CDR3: TGTGCCAGCAGAGACCGGACAGGGATTACCTCTGGGGCCAACGTCCTGACTTTC.

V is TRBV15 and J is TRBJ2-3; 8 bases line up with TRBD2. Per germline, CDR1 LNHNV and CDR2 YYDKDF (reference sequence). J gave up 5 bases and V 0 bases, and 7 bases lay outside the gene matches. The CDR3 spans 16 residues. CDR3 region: CATSRDRAGGIDTQYF. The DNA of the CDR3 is TGTGCCACCAGCAGAGATCGCGCGGGAGGTATAGATACGCAGTATTTT.

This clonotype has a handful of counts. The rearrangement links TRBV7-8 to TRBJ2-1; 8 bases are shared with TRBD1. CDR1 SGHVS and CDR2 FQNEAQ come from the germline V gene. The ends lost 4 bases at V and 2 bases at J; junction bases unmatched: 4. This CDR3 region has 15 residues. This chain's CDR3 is CASSSDRVTYNEQFF. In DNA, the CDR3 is TGTGCCAGCAGCTCGGACAGGGTTACCTACAATGAGCAGTTCTTC. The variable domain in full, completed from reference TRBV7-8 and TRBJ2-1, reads GAGVSQSPRYKVAKRGQDVALRCDPISGHVSLFWYQQALGQGPEFLTYFQNEAQLDKSGLPSDRFFAERPEGSVSTLKIQRTQQEDSAVYLCASSSDRVTYNEQFFGPGTRLTVL.

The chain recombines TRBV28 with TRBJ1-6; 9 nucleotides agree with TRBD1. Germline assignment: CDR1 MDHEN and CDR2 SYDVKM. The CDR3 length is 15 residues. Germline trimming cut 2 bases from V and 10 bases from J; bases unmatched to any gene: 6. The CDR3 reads CASSLGTGRRSPLHF. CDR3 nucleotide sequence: TGTGCCAGCAGTTTAGGGACAGGGCGGCGGTCACCCCTCCACTTT.

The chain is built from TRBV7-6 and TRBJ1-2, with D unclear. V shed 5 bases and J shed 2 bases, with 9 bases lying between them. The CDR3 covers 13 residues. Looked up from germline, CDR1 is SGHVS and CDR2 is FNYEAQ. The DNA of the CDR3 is TGTGCCAGCAGCCCTTCTCTGAACTATGGCTACACCTTC. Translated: CASSPSLNYGYTF. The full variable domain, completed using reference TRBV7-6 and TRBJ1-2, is GAGVSQSPRYKVTKRGQDVALRCDPISGHVSLYWYRQALGQGPEFLTYFNYEAQQDKSGLPNDRFSAERPEGSISTLTIQRTEQRDSAMYRCASSPSLNYGYTFGSGTRLTVV.

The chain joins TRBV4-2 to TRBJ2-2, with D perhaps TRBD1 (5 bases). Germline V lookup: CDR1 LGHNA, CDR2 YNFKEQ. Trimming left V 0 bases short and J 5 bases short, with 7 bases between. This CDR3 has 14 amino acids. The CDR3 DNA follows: TGTGCCAGCAGCCAAGAACAGGCAACCGGGGAGCTGTTTTTT. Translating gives CASSQEQATGELFF.

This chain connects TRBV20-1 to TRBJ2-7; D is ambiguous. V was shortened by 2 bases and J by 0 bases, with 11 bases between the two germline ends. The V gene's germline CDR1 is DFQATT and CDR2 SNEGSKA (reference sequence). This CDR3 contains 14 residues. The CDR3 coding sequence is TGCAGTGCTAGACCCTCAACAATCTCCTACGAGCAGTACGTC. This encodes CSARPSTISYEQYV.

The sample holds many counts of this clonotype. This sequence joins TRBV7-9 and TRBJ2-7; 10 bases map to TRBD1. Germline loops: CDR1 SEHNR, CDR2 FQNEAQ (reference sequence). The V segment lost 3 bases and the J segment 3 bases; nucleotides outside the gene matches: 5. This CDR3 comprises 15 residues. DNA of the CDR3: TGTGCCAGCAGCTTTCGGGGACAGGGGCGCTACGAGCAGTACGTC. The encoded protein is CASSFRGQGRYEQYV.

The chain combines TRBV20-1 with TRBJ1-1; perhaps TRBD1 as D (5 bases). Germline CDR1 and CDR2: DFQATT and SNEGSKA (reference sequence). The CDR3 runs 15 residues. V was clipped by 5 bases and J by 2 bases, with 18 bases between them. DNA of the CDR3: TGCAGTGCTCGGGACCCACGAGAATCCAACACTGAAGCTTTCTTT. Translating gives CSARDPRESNTEAFF.

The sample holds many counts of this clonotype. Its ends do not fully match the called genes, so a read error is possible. CDR3 sequence reads: CASRYTSGGDTGELFF. The CDR3 nucleotides read TGTGCCAGCCGTTATACTAGCGGAGGCGACACCGGGGAGCTGTTTTTT. This chain uses TRBV6-2 or TRBV6-3 with TRBJ2-2; 8 nucleotides align to TRBD2. Germline V gene sequence: CDR1 MNHEY, CDR2 SVGEGT. This CDR3 spans 16 amino acids.

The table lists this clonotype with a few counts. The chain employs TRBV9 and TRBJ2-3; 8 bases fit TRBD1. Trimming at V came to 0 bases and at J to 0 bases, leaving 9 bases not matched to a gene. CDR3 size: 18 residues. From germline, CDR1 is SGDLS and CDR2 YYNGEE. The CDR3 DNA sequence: TGTGCCAGCAGCGTAGCCCTACAGGGGGGTGGGAGCACAGATACGCAGTATTTT. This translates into CASSVALQGGGSTDTQYF.

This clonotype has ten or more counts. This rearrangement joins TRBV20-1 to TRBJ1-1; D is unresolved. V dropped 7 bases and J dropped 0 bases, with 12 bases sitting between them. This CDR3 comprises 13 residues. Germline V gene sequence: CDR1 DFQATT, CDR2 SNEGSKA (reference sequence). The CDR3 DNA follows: TGCAGTGTGTATTCCCTAATGAACACTGAAGCTTTCTTT. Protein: CSVYSLMNTEAFF.

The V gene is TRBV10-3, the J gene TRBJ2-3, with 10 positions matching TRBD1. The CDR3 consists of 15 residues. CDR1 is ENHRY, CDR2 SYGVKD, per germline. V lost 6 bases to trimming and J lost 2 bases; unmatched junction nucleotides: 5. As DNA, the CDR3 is TGTGCCATCAGGACAGGGGGCAGTAACACAGATACGCAGTATTTT. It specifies CAIRTGGSNTDTQYF.

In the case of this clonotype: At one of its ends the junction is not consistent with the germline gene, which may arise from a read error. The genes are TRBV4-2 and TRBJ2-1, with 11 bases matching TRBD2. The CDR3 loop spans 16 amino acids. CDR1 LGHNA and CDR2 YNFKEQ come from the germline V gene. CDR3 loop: CASSPRLAGPYNERFF. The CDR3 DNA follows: TGTGCCAGCAGCCCGAGACTAGCGGGACCCTACAATGAGCGGTTCTTC.

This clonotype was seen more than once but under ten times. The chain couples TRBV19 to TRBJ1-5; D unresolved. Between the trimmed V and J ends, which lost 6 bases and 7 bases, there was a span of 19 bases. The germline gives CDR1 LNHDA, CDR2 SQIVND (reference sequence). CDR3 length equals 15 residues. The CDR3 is CASRGGLGMVQPQHF. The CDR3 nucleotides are TGTGCCAGTAGGGGAGGGTTGGGAATGGTGCAGCCCCAGCATTTT.

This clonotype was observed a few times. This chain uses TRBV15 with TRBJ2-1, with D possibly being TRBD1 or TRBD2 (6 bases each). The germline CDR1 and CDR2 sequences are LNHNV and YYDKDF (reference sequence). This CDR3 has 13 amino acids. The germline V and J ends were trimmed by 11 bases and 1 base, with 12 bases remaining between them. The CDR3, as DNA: TGTGCCGCAGAGGGGGGATCCTACAATGAGCAGTTCTTC. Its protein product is CAAEGGSYNEQFF.

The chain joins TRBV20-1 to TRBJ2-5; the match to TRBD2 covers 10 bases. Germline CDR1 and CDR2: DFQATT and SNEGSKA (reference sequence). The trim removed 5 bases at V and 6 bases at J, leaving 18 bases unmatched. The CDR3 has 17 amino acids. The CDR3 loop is CSAVLISGGFRGKTQYF. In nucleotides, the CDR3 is TGCAGTGCTGTCCTCATTAGCGGGGGGTTCCGCGGAAAGACCCAGTACTTC.

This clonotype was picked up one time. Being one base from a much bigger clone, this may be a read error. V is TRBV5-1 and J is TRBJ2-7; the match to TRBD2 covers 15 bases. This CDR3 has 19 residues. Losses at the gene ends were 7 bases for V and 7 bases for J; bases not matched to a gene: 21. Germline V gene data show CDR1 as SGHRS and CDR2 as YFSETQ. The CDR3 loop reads CASGVGGLAGGPFRNEQYF. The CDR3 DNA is TGCGCCAGCGGAGTAGGCGGACTAGCGGGGGGGCCCTTTCGGAATGAGCAGTACTTC.

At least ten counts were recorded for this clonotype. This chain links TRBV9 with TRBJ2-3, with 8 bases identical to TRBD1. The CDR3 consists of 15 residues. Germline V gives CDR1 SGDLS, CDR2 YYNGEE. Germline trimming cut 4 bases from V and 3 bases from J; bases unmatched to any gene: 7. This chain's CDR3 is CASSLGQGWTDTQYF. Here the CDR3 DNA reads TGTGCCAGCAGCCTAGGACAGGGATGGACAGATACGCAGTATTTT.

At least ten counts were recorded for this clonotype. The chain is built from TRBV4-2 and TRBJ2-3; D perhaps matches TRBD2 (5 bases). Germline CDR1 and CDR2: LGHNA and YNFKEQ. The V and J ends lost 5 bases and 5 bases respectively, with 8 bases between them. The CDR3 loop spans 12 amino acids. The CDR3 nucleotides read TGTGCCAGCAGCAAACGGGGAGATACGCAGTATTTT. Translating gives CASSKRGDTQYF.

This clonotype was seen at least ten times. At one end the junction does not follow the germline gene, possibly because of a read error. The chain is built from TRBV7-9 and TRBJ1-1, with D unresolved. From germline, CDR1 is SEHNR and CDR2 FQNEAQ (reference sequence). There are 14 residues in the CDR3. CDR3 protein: CASRLGLGNSEAFF. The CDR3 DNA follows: TGTGCCAGCAGATTAGGCTTAGGGAATTCTGAAGCTTTCTTT.

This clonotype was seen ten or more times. The CDR3 reads CSARGPGTGVPYEQYV. Here the CDR3 DNA reads TGCAGTGCTAGAGGTCCCGGGACAGGGGTCCCCTACGAGCAGTACGTC. V and J are TRBV20-1 and TRBJ2-7; 10 nucleotides align to TRBD1. Germline CDR1 DFQATT, CDR2 SNEGSKA (reference sequence). With 1 base clipped from V and 2 bases from J, the junction kept 8 bases outside the gene matches. The CDR3 is made up of 16 amino acids.

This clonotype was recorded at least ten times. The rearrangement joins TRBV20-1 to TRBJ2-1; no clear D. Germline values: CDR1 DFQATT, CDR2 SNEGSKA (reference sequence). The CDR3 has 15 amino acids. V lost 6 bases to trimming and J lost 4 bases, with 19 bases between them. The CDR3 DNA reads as TGCAGTGCGCTGCCCCGGACGACCGAATACAATGAGCAGTTCTTC. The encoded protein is CSALPRTTEYNEQFF.

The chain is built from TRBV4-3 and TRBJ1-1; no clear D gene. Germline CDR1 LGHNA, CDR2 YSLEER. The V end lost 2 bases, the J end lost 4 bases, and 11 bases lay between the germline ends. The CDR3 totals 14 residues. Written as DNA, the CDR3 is TGCGCCAGCAGCCAACTTGGACCTCCCACTGAAGCTTTCTTT. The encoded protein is CASSQLGPPTEAFF.

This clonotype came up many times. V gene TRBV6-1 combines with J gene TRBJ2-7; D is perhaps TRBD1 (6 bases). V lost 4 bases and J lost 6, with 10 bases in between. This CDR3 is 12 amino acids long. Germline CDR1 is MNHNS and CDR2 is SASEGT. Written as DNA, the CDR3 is TGTGCCAGCAGTGGGGACATCGGCGAGCAGTACGTC. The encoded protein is CASSGDIGEQYV.

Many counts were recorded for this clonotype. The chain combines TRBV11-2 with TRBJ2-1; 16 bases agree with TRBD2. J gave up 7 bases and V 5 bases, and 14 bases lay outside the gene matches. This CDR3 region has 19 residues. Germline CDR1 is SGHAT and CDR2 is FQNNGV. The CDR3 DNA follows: TGTGCCAGCAGCCGAATACCCGGGACTAGCGGGAGGGCCGGTAATGAGCAGTTCTTC. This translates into CASSRIPGTSGRAGNEQFF.